This TCR beta chain was profiled in a study of OX40 agonist ivuxolimab in advanced cancers. Study-level information: Enrollees could have had prior anti-PD-1, anti-PD-L1 or anti-CTLA-4 therapy, which 35% to 40% had received. Partial responses, seen in three patients, involved one hepatocellular carcinoma and two cutaneous melanomas.

Here immunoSEQ multiplex PCR was the method, and the copy in TCRdb shows in-frame clones only, minus some. This table holds about 65,000 clones, roughly 80% found once. The germline gives CDR1 SGDLS, CDR2 YYNGEE. The CDR3 runs 16 residues. With 0 bases clipped from V and 5 bases from J, the junction kept 9 bases outside the gene matches. If patients had autoimmune disease history or systemic immunosuppression, they were excluded. The sampling schedule covered blood at baseline, cycle 4 day 1, and cycle 7 day 1. This receptor was obtained from an adult with an advanced solid tumor such as melanoma, head and neck, liver or kidney cancer. The rearrangement links TRBV9 to TRBJ2-5; 8 bases align to TRBD2. The sample was CD4+ or CD8+ T cells sorted from blood, taken in a trial of the OX40 agonist ivuxolimab. This CDR3 is CASSVGRSGSGETQYF. In nucleotides, the CDR3 is TGTGCCAGCAGCGTAGGGAGGAGCGGGAGTGGCGAGACCCAGTACTTC.